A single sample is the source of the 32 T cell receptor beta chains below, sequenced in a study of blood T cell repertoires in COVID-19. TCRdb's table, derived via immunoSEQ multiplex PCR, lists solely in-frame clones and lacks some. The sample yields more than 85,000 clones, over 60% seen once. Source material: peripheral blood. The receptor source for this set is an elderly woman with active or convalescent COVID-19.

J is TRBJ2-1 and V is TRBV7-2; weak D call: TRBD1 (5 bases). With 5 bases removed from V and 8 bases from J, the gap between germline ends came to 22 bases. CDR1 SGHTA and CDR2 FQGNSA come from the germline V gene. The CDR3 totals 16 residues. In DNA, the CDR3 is TGTGCCAGCAGCGCTGGACACCCGAAGGATCCCTATGAGCAGTTCTTC. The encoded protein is CASSAGHPKDPYEQFF.

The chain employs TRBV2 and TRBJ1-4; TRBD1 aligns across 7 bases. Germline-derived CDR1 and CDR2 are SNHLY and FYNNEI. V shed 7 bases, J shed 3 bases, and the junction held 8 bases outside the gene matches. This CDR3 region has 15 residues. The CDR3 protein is CASTDRPFPNEKLFF. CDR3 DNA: TGTGCCAGCACGGACAGGCCCTTCCCTAATGAAAAACTGTTTTTT.

CDR3 region: CASTSREAKTQYF. CDR3 DNA sequence: TGTGCCAGCACGTCTCGGGAGGCGAAGACCCAGTACTTC. This chain connects TRBV2 to TRBJ2-5; 7 nucleotides match TRBD2. V trimming: 7 bases; J trimming: 6 bases; junction bases outside the gene matches: 8. The germline V gene encodes CDR1 SNHLY and CDR2 FYNNEI. The CDR3 loop spans 13 amino acids.

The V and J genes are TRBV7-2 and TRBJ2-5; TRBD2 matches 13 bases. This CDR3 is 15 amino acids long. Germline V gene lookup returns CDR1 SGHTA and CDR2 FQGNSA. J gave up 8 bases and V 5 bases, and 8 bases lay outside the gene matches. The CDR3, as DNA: TGTGCCAGCAGCGTCCTAGGACTAGCGGGAGTTACCCAGTACTTC. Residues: CASSVLGLAGVTQYF. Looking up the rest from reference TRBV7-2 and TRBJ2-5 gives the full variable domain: GAGVSQSPSNKVTEKGKDVELRCDPISGHTALYWYRQSLGQGLEFLIYFQGNSAPDKSGLPSDRFSAERTGGSVSTLTIQRTQQEDSAVYLCASSVLGLAGVTQYFGPGTRLLVL.

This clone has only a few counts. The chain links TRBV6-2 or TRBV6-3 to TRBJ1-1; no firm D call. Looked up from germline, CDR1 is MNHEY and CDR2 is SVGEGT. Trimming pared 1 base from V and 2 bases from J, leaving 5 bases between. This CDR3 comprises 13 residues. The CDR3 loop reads CASSYFTNTEAFF. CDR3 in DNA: TGTGCCAGCAGTTACTTCACAAACACTGAAGCTTTCTTT.

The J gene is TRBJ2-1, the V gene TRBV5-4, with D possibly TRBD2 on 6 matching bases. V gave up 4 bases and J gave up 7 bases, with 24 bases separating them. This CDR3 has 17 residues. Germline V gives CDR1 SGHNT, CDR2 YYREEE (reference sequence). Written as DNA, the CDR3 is TGTGCCAGCAGCCCCGATCGGGCGGGATTAGACCTAAATGAGCAGTTCTTC. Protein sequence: CASSPDRAGLDLNEQFF. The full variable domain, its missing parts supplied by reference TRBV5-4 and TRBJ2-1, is ETGVTQSPTHLIKTRGQQVTLRCSSQSGHNTVSWYQQALGQGPQFIFQYYREEENGRGNFPPRFSGLQFPNYSSELNVNALELDDSALYLCASSPDRAGLDLNEQFFGPGTRLTVL.

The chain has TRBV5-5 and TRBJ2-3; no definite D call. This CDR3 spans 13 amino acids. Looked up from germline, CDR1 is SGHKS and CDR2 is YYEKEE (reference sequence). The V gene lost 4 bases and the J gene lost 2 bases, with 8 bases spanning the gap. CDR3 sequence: CASSPRVTDTQYF. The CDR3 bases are TGTGCCAGCAGCCCTCGAGTCACAGATACGCAGTATTTT.

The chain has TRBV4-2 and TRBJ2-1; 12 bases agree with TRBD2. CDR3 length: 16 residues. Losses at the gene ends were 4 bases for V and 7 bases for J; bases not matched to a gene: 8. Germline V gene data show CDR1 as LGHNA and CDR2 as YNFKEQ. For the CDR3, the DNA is TGTGCCAGCAGCCGATCGACTAGCGGGAGTGCTAATGAGCAGTTCTTC. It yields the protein CASSRSTSGSANEQFF.

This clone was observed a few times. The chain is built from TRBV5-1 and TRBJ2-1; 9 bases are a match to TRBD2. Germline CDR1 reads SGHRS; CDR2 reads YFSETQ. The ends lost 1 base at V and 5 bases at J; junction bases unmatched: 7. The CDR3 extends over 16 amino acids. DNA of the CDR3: TGCGCCAGCAGCTTGTTTAGCGGGAGTAGAAACAATGAGCAGTTCTTC. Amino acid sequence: CASSLFSGSRNNEQFF.

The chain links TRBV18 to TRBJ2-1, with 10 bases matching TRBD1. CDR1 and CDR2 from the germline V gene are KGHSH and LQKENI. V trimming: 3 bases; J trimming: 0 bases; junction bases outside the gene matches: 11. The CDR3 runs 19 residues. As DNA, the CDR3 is TGTGCCAGCTCACCGTCGACAGGGGGCATCCCGAGCTCCTACAATGAGCAGTTCTTC. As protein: CASSPSTGGIPSSYNEQFF.

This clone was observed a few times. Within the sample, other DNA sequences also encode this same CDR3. The DNA of the CDR3 is TGCGCCAGCAGCACCTTAGCGGGAGGGGGGGAGCAGTACTTC. This sequence encodes CASSTLAGGGEQYF. The rearrangement links TRBV5-1 to TRBJ2-7, with TRBD2 identical over 11 bases. Germline V gene sequence: CDR1 SGHRS, CDR2 YFSETQ. V shed 4 bases, J shed 7 bases, and the junction held 7 bases outside the gene matches. The CDR3 runs to 14 residues.

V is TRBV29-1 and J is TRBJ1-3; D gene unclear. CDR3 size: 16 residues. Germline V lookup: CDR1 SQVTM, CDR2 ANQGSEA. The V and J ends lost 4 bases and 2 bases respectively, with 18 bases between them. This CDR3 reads CSVGRRQKAAGNTIYF. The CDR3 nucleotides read TGCAGCGTTGGAAGGCGGCAGAAAGCGGCTGGAAACACCATATATTTT.

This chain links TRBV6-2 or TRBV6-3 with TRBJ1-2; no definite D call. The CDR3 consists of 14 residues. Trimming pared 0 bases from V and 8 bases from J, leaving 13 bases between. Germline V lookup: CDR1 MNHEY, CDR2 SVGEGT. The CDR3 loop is CASSYSPLSWGYTF. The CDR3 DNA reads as TGTGCCAGCAGTTACTCTCCTCTCAGTTGGGGCTACACCTTC.

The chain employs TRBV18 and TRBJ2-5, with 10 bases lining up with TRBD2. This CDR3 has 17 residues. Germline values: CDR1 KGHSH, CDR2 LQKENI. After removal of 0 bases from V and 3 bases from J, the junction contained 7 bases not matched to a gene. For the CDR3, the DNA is TGTGCCAGCTCACCACCGGTAGGAGCGGGAGGGAAAGAGACCCAGTACTTC. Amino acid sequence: CASSPPVGAGGKETQYF.

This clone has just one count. DNA for the CDR3: TGCAGCGTTGGGCTGGGACTAGCGAGATACGAGCAGTACTTC. Protein product: CSVGLGLARYEQYF. The chain combines TRBV29-1 with TRBJ2-7; 10 nucleotides align to TRBD2. Germline V gene data show CDR1 as SQVTM and CDR2 as ANQGSEA. The ends lost 4 bases at V and 4 bases at J; junction bases unmatched: 7. The CDR3 has 14 amino acids.

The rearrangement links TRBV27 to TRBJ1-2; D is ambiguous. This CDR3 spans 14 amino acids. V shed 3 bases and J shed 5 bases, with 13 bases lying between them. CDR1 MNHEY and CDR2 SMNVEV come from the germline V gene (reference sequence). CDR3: CASSFSARTYGYTF. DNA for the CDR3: TGTGCCAGCAGTTTTTCGGCCCGGACTTATGGCTACACCTTC.

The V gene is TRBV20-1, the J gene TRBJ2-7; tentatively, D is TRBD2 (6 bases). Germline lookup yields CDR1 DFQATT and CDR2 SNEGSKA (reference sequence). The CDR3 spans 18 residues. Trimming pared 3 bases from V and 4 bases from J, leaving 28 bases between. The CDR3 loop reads CSASGLTGVGGRVYEQYF. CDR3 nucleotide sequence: TGCAGTGCTAGTGGACTCACGGGCGTTGGGGGGAGAGTATACGAGCAGTACTTC.

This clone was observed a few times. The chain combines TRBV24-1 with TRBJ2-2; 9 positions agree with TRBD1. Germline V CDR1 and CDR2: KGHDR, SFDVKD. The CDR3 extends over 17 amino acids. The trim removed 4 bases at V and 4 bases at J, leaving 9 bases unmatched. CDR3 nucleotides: TGTGCCACCAGTGAGGGGGGACAGGGCGCCTCCACCGGGGAGCTGTTTTTT. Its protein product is CATSEGGQGASTGELFF.

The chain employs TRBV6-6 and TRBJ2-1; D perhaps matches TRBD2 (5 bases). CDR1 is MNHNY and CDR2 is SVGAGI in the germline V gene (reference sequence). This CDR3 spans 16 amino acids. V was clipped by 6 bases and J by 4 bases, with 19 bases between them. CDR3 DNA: TGTGCCAGCAGCTTCCGAGGGCGGCAGCCTTACAATGAGCAGTTCTTC. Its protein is CASSFRGRQPYNEQFF.

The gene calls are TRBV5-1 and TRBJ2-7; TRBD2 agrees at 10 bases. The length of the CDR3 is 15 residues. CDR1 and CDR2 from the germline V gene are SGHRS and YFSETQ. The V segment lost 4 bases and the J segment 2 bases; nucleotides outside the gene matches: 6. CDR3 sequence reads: CASSPSAGGPYEQYF. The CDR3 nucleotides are TGCGCCAGCAGCCCTTCAGCGGGAGGGCCCTACGAGCAGTACTTC.

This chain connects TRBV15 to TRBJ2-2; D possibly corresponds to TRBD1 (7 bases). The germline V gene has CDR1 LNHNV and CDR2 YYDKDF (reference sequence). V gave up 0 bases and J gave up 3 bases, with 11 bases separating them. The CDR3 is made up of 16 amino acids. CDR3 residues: CATSREPGGYTGELFF. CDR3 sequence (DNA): TGTGCCACCAGCAGAGAGCCAGGGGGGTACACCGGGGAGCTGTTTTTT. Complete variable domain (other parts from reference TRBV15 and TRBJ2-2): DAMVIQNPRYQVTQFGKPVTLSCSQTLNHNVMYWYQQKSSQAPKLLFHYYDKDFNNEADTPDNFQSRRPNTSFCFLDIRSPGLGDTAMYLCATSREPGGYTGELFFGEGSRLTVL.

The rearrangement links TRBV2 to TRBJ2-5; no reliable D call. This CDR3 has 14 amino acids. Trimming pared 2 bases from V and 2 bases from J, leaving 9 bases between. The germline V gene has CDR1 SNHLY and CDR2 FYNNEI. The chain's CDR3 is CASSEITDQETQYF. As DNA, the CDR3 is TGTGCCAGCAGTGAAATCACAGATCAAGAGACCCAGTACTTC. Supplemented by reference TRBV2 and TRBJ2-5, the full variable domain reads EPEVTQTPSHQVTQMGQEVILRCVPISNHLYFYWYRQILGQKVEFLVSFYNNEISEKSEIFDDQFSVERPDGSNFTLKIRSTKLEDSAMYFCASSEITDQETQYFGPGTRLLVL.

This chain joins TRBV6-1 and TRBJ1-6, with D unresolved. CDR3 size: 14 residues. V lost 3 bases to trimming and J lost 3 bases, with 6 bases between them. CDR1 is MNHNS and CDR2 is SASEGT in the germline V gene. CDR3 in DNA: TGTGCCAGCAGTGACCCACTCTATAATTCACCCCTCCACTTT. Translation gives CASSDPLYNSPLHF.

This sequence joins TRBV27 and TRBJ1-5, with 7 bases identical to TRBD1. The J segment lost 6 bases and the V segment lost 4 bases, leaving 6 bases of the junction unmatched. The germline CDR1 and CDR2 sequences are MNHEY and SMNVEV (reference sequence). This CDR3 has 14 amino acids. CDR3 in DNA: TGTGCCAGCAGTTCTAACAGGGGCGGTCAGCCCCAGCATTTT. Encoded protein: CASSSNRGGQPQHF.

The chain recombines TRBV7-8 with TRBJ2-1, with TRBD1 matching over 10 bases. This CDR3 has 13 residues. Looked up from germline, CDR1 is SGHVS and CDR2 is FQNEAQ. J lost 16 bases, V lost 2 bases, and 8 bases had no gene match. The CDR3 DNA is TGTGCCAGCAGCTTAATTTCCGGGACAGGGGTCTTCTTC. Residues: CASSLISGTGVFF.

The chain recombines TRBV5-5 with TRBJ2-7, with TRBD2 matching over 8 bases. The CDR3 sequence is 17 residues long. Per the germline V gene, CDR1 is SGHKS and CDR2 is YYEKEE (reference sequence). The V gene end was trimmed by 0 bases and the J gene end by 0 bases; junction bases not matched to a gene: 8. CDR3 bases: TGTGCCAGCAGCTTGGCCTTGCGGCGGGAGGCCTCCTACGAGCAGTACTTC. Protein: CASSLALRREASYEQYF.

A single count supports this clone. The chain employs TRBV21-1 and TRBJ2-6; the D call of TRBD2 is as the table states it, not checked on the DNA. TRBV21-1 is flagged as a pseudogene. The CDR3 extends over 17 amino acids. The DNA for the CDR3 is TGTGCCAGCAGCAAGGGGACTAGCGGGAGTGGGGCCAACGTCCTGACTTTC. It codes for CASSKGTSGSGANVLTF.

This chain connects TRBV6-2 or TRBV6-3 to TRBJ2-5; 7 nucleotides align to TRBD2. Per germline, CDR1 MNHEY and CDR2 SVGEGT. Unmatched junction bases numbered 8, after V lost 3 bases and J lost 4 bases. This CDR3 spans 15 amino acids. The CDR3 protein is CASSYAGEALETQYF. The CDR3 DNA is TGTGCCAGCAGTTATGCGGGAGAGGCCTTAGAGACCCAGTACTTC.

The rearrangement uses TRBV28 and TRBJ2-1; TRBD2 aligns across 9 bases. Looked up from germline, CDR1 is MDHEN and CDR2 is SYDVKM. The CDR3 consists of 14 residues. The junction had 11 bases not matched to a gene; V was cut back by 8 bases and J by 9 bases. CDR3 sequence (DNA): TGTGCCAGCTCTGGGGCTAGCGGGGTCCTTGAGCAGTTCTTC. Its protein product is CASSGASGVLEQFF. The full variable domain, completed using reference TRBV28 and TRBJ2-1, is DVKVTQSSRYLVKRTGEKVFLECVQDMDHENMFWYRQDPGLGLRLIYFSYDVKMKEKGDIPEGYSVSREKKERFSLILESASTNQTSMYLCASSGASGVLEQFFGPGTRLTVL.

CDR3 sequence reads: CASSLFGLAGPGDTQYF. The CDR3, as DNA: TGTGCCAGCAGCTTATTCGGGCTAGCGGGCCCAGGGGATACGCAGTATTTT. The chain is built from TRBV7-8 and TRBJ2-3, with TRBD2 identical over 8 bases. The V and J ends lost 2 bases and 6 bases, in that order; junction bases with no gene match: 13. CDR3 length equals 17 residues. Germline assignment: CDR1 SGHVS and CDR2 FQNEAQ.

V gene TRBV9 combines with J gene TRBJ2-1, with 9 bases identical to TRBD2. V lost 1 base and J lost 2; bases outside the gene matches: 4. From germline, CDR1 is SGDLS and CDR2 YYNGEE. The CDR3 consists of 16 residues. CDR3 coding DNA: TGTGCCAGCAGCGTACTAGCGGGGCCAGCCTACAATGAGCAGTTCTTC. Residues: CASSVLAGPAYNEQFF.

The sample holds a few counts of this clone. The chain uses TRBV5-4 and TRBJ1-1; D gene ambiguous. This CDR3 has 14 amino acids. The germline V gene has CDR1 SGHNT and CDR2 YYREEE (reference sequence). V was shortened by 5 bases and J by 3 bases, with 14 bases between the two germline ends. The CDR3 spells CASREAWTDTEAFF. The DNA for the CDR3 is TGTGCCAGCAGGGAGGCTTGGACGGACACTGAAGCTTTCTTT.